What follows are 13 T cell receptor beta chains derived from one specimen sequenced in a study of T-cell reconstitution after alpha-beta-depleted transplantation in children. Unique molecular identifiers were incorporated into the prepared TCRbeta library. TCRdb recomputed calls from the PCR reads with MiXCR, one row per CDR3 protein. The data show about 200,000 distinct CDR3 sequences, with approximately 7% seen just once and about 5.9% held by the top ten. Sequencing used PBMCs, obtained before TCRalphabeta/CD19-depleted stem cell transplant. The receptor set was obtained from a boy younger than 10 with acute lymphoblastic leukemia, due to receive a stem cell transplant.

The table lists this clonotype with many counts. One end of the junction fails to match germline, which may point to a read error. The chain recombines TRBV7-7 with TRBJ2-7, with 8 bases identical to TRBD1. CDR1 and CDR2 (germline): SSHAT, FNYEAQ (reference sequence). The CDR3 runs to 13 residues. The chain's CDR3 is CASSSGQGNEQYF. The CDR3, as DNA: TGTGCTAGCAGCTCCGGACAGGGTAACGAGCAGTACTTC.

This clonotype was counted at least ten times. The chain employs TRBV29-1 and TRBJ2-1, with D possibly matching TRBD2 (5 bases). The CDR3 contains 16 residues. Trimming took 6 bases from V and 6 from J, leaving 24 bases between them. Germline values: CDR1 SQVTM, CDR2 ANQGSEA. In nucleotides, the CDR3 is TGCAGCGTCTTATTACCCCGGGATCTTCACCCCAATGAGCAGTTCTTC. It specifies CSVLLPRDLHPNEQFF.

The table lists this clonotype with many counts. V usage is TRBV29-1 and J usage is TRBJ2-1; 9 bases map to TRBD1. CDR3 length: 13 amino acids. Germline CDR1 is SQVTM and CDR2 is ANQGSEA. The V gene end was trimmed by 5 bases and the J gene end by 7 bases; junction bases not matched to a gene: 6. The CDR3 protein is CSVSGQGENEQFF. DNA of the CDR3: TGCAGCGTTTCGGGACAGGGAGAGAATGAGCAGTTCTTC.

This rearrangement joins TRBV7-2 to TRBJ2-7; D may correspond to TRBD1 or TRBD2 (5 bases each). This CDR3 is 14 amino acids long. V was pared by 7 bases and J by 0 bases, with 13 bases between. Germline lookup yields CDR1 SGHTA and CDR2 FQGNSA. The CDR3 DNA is TGTGCCAGCAAACCCGGGACCGTCTCCTACGAGCAGTACTTC. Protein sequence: CASKPGTVSYEQYF.

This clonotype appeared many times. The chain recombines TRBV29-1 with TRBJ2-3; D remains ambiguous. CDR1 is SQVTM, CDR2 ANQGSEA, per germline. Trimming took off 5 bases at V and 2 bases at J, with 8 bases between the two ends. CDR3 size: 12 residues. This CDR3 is CSVKGTTDTQYF. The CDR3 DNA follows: TGCAGCGTTAAGGGCACCACAGATACGCAGTATTTT.

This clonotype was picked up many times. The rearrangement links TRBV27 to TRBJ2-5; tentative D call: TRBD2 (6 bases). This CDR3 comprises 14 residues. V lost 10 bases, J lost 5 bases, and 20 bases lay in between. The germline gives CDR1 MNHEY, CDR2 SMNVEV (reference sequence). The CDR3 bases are TGTGCCACCGCACCGGGACTCCTGCCGGAGACCCAGTACTTC. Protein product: CATAPGLLPETQYF.

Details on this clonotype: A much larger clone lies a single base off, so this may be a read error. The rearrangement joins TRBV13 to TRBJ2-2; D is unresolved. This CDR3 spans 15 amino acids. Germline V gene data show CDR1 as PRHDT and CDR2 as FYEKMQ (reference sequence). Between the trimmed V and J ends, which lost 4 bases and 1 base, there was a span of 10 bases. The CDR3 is CASSSREKNTGELFF. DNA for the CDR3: TGTGCCAGCAGCTCACGAGAAAAGAACACCGGGGAGCTGTTTTTT.

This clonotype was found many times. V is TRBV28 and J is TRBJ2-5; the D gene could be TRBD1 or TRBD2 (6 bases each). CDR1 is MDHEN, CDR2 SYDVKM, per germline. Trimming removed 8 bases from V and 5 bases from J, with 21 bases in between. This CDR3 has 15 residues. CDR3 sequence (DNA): TGTGCCAGCGACACCTCCGGGGGCGAGCAGGAGACCCAGTACTTC. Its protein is CASDTSGGEQETQYF.

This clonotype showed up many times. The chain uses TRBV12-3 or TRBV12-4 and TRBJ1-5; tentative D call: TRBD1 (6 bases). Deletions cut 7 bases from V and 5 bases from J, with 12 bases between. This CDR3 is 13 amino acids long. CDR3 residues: CASTGGAYQPQHF. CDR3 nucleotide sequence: TGTGCCAGCACGGGGGGCGCCTATCAGCCCCAGCATTTT.

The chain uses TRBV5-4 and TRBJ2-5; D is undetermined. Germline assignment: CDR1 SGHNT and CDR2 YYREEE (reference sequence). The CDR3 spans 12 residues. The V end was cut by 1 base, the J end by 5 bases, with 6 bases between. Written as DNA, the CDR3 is TGTGCCAGCAGCTTGCCCGCGGAGACCCAGTACTTC. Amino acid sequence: CASSLPAETQYF.

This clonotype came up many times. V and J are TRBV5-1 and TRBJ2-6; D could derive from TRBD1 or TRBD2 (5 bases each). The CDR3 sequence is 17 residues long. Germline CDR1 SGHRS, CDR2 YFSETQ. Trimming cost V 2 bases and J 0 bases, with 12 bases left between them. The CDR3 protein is CASSFWDPISGANVLTF. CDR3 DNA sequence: TGCGCCAGCAGCTTCTGGGACCCGATCTCTGGGGCCAACGTCCTGACTTTC.

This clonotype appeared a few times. CDR3 coding DNA: TGTGCCAGCAGTGAACCAACGGGGATAAGGAATCAGCCCCAGCATTTT. Translated, it gives CASSEPTGIRNQPQHF. This chain uses TRBV2 with TRBJ1-5, with D unclear. Germline V gene data show CDR1 as SNHLY and CDR2 as FYNNEI. The CDR3 sequence is 16 residues long. V dropped 2 bases and J dropped 4 bases, with 15 bases sitting between them.

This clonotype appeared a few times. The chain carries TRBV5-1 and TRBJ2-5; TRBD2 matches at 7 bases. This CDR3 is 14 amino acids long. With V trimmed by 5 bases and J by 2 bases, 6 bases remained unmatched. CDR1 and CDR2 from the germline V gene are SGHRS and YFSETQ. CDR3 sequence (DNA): TGCGCCAGCAGTCGGGGGGAAAGTCAAGAGACCCAGTACTTC. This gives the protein CASSRGESQETQYF.